Listed here are 30 T cell receptor beta chains from one sample, sequenced in a study of T cells expressing NK-cell markers. Each CDR3 protein gets one entry in TCRdb, which reprocessed the 5' RACE reads and gives no DNA. This sample's table reports around 550,000 distinct CDR3 sequences. Sequenced sample: blood T cells: a sorted CD56 or NKG2C T cell subset, CD4+ or CD8+ T cells, or bulk PBMC T cells (not recorded which). Receptors originate from a man aged 18 to 30 in good health.

The J gene is TRBJ2-5, the V gene TRBV20-1; the D call of TRBD2 rests on TCRdb alone, since no DNA is present to check it. In germline, CDR1 is DFQATT, CDR2 SNEGSKA (reference sequence). The CDR3 is 11 residues long. Here the CDR3 reads CSAETKETQYF.

This chain links TRBV7-2 with TRBJ2-7. CDR1 is SGHTA and CDR2 is FQGNSA in the germline V gene. The CDR3 extends over 13 amino acids. CDR3 amino acids: CASSSPSDYEQYF.

V gene TRBV6-2 or TRBV6-3 combines with J gene TRBJ2-3; the D call from TCRdb, TRBD2, cannot be confirmed without DNA. Germline assignment: CDR1 MNHEY and CDR2 SVGEGT. CDR3 length: 17 residues. The CDR3 sequence: CASSYTLSGTRADTQYF.

The chain is built from TRBV30 and TRBJ2-7; checking the TCRdb D call of TRBD2 is not possible without DNA. The CDR3 has 13 residues. Germline V CDR1 and CDR2: GTSNPN, SVGIG (reference sequence). CDR3 loop: CAWSPSGAYEQYF.

The chain is built from TRBV4-1 and TRBJ2-1; no DNA is available, so the TRBD1 call from TCRdb remains unchecked. The CDR3 loop spans 16 amino acids. The V gene's germline CDR1 is MGHRA and CDR2 YSYEKL. CDR3 region: CASSQEDWDSYNEQFF.

The chain combines TRBV3-1 with TRBJ2-3; TCRdb lists TRBD2, though no DNA is available to test this call. The CDR3 consists of 15 residues. Germline V gene lookup returns CDR1 LGHDT and CDR2 YNNKEL (reference sequence). The CDR3 sequence: CASSQLQLAMDTQYF.

This chain uses TRBV9 with TRBJ2-1; there is no DNA to check the TCRdb D call of TRBD1. CDR3 length: 15 residues. Germline lookup yields CDR1 SGDLS and CDR2 YYNGEE. The CDR3 region is CASSVTTGDYNEQFF.

The rearrangement links TRBV5-1 to TRBJ1-1; TCRdb names TRBD1, which stays unverified in the absence of DNA. The V gene's germline CDR1 is SGHRS and CDR2 YFSETQ. The CDR3 is 15 amino acids. The CDR3 is CASSPGTAINTEAFF.

The chain uses TRBV29-1 and TRBJ2-1; TCRdb's D gene call, TRBD1, goes unchecked for lack of DNA. The CDR3 extends over 13 amino acids. The germline V gene encodes CDR1 SQVTM and CDR2 ANQGSEA. CDR3 sequence: CSGPRGTDNEQFF.

The V gene is TRBV11-1, the J gene TRBJ2-1; TCRdb lists TRBD1, though no DNA is available to test this call. The CDR3 is 14 amino acids. The germline V gene has CDR1 SGHAT and CDR2 FQDESV (reference sequence). Here the CDR3 reads CASSDRTGSNEQFF.

The gene calls are TRBV7-2 and TRBJ1-1. The V gene's germline CDR1 is SGHTA and CDR2 FQGNSA. The CDR3 is 11 residues long. The CDR3 sequence is CASSLSRNAFF.

V and J are TRBV20-1 and TRBJ2-7; TCRdb's D call of TRBD2 is untestable without DNA. Germline CDR1 and CDR2: DFQATT and SNEGSKA (reference sequence). The length of the CDR3 is 12 residues. CDR3 sequence reads: CSALKGVGEQYF.

V and J are TRBV7-2 and TRBJ2-3; the D call from TCRdb, TRBD1, cannot be confirmed without DNA. The germline V gene encodes CDR1 SGHTA and CDR2 FQGNSA. This CDR3 is built from 15 residues. The CDR3 loop reads CASSLIKGGTDTQYF.

The rearrangement joins TRBV6-5 to TRBJ2-1; the TRBD1 assignment by TCRdb is unverifiable without DNA. Germline V CDR1 and CDR2: MNHEY, SVGAGI. This CDR3 has 15 residues. This CDR3 reads CASSYTRDGYNEQFF.

The CDR3 reads CASSDRGGTETQYF. The chain combines TRBV6-1 with TRBJ2-5; with no DNA, the TCRdb D assignment of TRBD2 cannot be verified. The CDR3 is 14 amino acids. Per the germline V gene, CDR1 is MNHNS and CDR2 is SASEGT.

The V gene is TRBV20-1, the J gene TRBJ2-1; TCRdb's assignment of TRBD2 cannot be checked, as there is no DNA. Germline assignment: CDR1 DFQATT and CDR2 SNEGSKA (reference sequence). The CDR3 extends over 13 amino acids. This CDR3 reads CSVKAGGYNEQFF.

This rearrangement joins TRBV5-1 to TRBJ2-3; TCRdb's D call, TRBD2, is unchecked because there is no DNA. The CDR3 runs to 17 residues. Germline assignment: CDR1 SGHRS and CDR2 YFSETQ. This CDR3 reads CASSLGSSGSDADTQYF.

The V gene is TRBV5-6, the J gene TRBJ2-5; TCRdb proposes TRBD2, but this gene call is untestable without DNA. The CDR3 has 15 residues. Germline CDR1 reads SGHDT; CDR2 reads YYEEEE. The CDR3 sequence is CASNVAGVLSETQYF.

The chain recombines TRBV12-3 or TRBV12-4 with TRBJ2-1; TCRdb calls TRBD2, which cannot be checked without DNA. The CDR3 runs 16 residues. This CDR3 reads CASSPSSGVTTNEQFF.

This chain links TRBV6-1 with TRBJ2-2. This CDR3 has 16 residues. Germline V CDR1 and CDR2: MNHNS, SASEGT. CDR3 loop: CASSSPGGPNTGELFF.

The chain carries TRBV6-1 and TRBJ1-1; TCRdb's D call, TRBD1, is unchecked because there is no DNA. The germline V gene encodes CDR1 MNHNS and CDR2 SASEGT. The CDR3 runs 15 residues. CDR3 residues: CASSTRLGGDTEAFF.

This CDR3 reads CSAGPAGAAGANVLTF. V is TRBV29-1 and J is TRBJ2-6; TCRdb proposes TRBD1, but this gene call is untestable without DNA. CDR3 length: 16 amino acids. Germline V gene data show CDR1 as SQVTM and CDR2 as ANQGSEA.

The chain links TRBV6-1 to TRBJ1-2; the TRBD1 assignment by TCRdb is unverifiable without DNA. Per the germline V gene, CDR1 is MNHNS and CDR2 is SASEGT. CDR3 size: 16 residues. CDR3 loop: CASSEAADRVWSGYTF.

The chain couples TRBV28 to TRBJ1-1. CDR1 MDHEN and CDR2 SYDVKM come from the germline V gene. This CDR3 is 13 amino acids long. Here the CDR3 reads CASSPSGVREAFF.

V is TRBV6-2 or TRBV6-3 and J is TRBJ2-2; TCRdb's D gene call, TRBD2, goes unchecked for lack of DNA. This CDR3 has 16 amino acids. Per the germline V gene, CDR1 is MNHEY and CDR2 is SVGEGT. This chain's CDR3 is CASSWLAGDDTGELFF.

CDR3 protein: CASSLEGLAGGFQETQYF. The chain couples TRBV5-1 to TRBJ2-5; the D call from TCRdb, TRBD2, cannot be confirmed without DNA. CDR1 SGHRS and CDR2 YFSETQ come from the germline V gene. The CDR3 contains 18 residues. Together with reference TRBV5-1 and TRBJ2-5, the CDR3 gives the full variable domain: KAGVTQTPRYLIKTRGQQVTLSCSPISGHRSVSWYQQTPGQGLQFLFEYFSETQRNKGNFPGRFSGRQFSNSRSEMNVSTLELGDSALYLCASSLEGLAGGFQETQYFGPGTRLLVL.

The genes are TRBV7-2 and TRBJ2-3; absent DNA, TCRdb's TRBD1 call cannot be checked. Per germline, CDR1 SGHTA and CDR2 FQGNSA. The CDR3 covers 16 residues. The CDR3 is CASSLAPRGSTDTQYF.

J is TRBJ2-1 and V is TRBV18; TCRdb's assignment of TRBD2 cannot be checked, as there is no DNA. The CDR3 has 16 amino acids. Germline V CDR1 and CDR2: KGHSH, LQKENI. CDR3 sequence reads: CASSAAGLAGGTEQFF.

The chain couples TRBV12-3 or TRBV12-4 to TRBJ2-4; the D call of TRBD2 rests on TCRdb alone, since no DNA is present to check it. There are 14 residues in the CDR3. This CDR3 is CASSPGTRENIQYF.

The chain uses TRBV29-1 and TRBJ2-2; TCRdb names TRBD1, which stays unverified in the absence of DNA. CDR3 length: 14 residues. The germline V gene encodes CDR1 SQVTM and CDR2 ANQGSEA. The CDR3 sequence is CSVVVAGAAGELFF.